This TCR beta chain was found in a study of T cells in tuberculosis. The wider study: Sequenced TCRs come from CD1B-GMM tetramer-binding T cells.

Findings of the study overall: Classification accuracy was 87% (AUROC roughly 0.88) with the GMM-specific repertoire. GMM-specific TCRs were nearer to active tuberculosis alpha repertoires, suggesting expansion. Smaller alpha distances in active tuberculosis partly reflected shorter CDR3-alpha lengths.

Sequencing used immunoSEQ multiplex PCR; TCRdb keeps in-frame clones, though not all of them. The sample lists 30,000 to 35,000 clones, less than 95% occurring once. A remark on this clone: Antigen specificity is unknown.

The CDR3 runs 18 residues. J was trimmed by 4 bases and V by 0 bases; bases with no gene match: 11. The germline gives CDR1 SGHTA, CDR2 FQGNSA. This rearrangement joins TRBV7-2 to TRBJ2-2, with 7 bases lining up with TRBD1. Sequencing was performed on PBMCs. The sequence derives from a donor aged 10 to 29 with latent tuberculosis or without tuberculosis infection. Some clones in this sample may be carry-over from other donors' samples. DNA of the CDR3: TGTGCCAGCAGCTTAGCATCCGGGCAGGGGGTCGGCACCGGGGAGCTGTTTTTT. Translation gives CASSLASGQGVGTGELFF.